This T cell receptor (beta chain) was identified in a study of blood T cell repertoires in COVID-19. Germline V gene sequence: CDR1 ENHRY, CDR2 SYGVKD. The V end lost 2 bases, the J end lost 5 bases, and 12 bases lay between the germline ends. This CDR3 has 14 amino acids. Generated by immunoSEQ multiplex PCR, the TCRdb table keeps only in-frame clones and is missing some. Among about 250,000 clones listed, 65% to 90% were seen once. The sample taken for sequencing was PBMCs or T cells enriched from blood (not recorded which). This sequence joins TRBV10-3 and TRBJ1-2, with TRBD1 as a possible D gene (5 bases). The receptor's source is a man aged 35 to 55 who had recovered from COVID-19. CDR3 region: CAISEETELYGYTF. CDR3 sequence (DNA): TGTGCCATCAGTGAGGAGACAGAGTTATATGGCTACACCTTC.